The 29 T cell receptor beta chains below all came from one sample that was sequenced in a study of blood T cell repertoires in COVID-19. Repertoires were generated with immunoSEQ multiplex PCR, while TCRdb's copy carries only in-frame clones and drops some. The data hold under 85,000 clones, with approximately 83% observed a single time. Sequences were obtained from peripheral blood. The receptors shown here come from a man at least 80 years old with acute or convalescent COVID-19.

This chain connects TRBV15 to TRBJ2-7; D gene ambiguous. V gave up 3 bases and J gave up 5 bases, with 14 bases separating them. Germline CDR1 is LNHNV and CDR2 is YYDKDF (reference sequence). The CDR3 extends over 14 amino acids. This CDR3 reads CATSRRSSYDEQYF. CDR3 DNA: TGTGCCACCAGCAGGAGGAGCTCCTACGACGAGCAGTACTTC.

CDR3 in amino acids: CASSLQRSYTDTQYF. The CDR3 nucleotides are TGTGCCAGCAGCCTCCAGCGGTCCTACACAGATACGCAGTATTTT. V gene TRBV9 combines with J gene TRBJ2-3; D perhaps matches TRBD2 (5 bases). This CDR3 region has 15 residues. The V gene lost 4 bases and the J gene lost 2 bases, with 14 bases spanning the gap. Germline CDR1 SGDLS, CDR2 YYNGEE.

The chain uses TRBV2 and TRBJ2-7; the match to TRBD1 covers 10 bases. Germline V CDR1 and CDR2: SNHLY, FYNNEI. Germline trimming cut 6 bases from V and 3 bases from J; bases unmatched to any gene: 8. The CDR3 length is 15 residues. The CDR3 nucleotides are TGTGCCAGCAGATCGGGACAGGGGAGGATCTACGAGCAGTACTTC. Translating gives CASRSGQGRIYEQYF. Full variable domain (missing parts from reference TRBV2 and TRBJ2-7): EPEVTQTPSHQVTQMGQEVILRCVPISNHLYFYWYRQILGQKVEFLVSFYNNEISEKSEIFDDQFSVERPDGSNFTLKIRSTKLEDSAMYFCASRSGQGRIYEQYFGPGTRLTVT.

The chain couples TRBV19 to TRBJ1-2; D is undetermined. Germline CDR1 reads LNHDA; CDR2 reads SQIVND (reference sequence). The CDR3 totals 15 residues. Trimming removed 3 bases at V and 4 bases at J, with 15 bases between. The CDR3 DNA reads TGTGCCAGTAGTATTGGGCAGGCCGGATCCTATGGCTACACCTTC. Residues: CASSIGQAGSYGYTF.

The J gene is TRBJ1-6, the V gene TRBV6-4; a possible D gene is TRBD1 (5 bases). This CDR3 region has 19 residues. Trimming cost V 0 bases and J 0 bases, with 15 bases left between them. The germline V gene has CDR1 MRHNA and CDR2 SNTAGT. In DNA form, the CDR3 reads TGTGCCAGCAGTGACTCGCGACAGATCAGGAGCTCCTATAATTCACCCCTCCACTTT. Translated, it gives CASSDSRQIRSSYNSPLHF.

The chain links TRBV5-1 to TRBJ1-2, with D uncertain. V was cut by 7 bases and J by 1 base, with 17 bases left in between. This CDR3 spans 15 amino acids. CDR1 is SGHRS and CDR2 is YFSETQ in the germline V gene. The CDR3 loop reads CASQSSSSVNYGYTF. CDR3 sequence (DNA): TGCGCCAGCCAAAGCTCGAGCAGCGTTAACTATGGCTACACCTTC.

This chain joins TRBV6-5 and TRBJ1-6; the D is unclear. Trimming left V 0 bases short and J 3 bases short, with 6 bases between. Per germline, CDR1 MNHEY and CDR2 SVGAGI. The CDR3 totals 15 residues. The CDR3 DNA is TGTGCCAGCAGTTACTCGGGCCTCTATAATTCACCCCTCCACTTT. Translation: CASSYSGLYNSPLHF.

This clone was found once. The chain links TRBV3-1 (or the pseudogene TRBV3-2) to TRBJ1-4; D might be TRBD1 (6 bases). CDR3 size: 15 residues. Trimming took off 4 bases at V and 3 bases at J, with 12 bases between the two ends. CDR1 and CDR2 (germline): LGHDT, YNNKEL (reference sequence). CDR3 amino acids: CASSPPDSPNEKLFF. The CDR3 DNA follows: TGTGCCAGCAGCCCCCCGGACAGCCCTAATGAAAAACTGTTTTTT.

The CDR3 DNA reads as TGTGCCAGCAGCCAGAGCGGGAGCTACAATGAGCAGTTCTTC. It yields the protein CASSQSGSYNEQFF. The chain uses TRBV11-2 and TRBJ2-1; 8 positions match TRBD2. The trim removed 5 bases at V and 3 bases at J, leaving 3 bases unmatched. Germline CDR1 reads SGHAT; CDR2 reads FQNNGV. The CDR3 has 14 amino acids.

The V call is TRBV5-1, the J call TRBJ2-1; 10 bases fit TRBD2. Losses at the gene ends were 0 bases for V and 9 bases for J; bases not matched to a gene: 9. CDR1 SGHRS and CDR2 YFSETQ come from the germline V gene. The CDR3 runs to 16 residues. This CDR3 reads CASSLGTSGLIGEQFF. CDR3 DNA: TGCGCCAGCAGCTTGGGGACTAGCGGATTAATCGGTGAGCAGTTCTTC.

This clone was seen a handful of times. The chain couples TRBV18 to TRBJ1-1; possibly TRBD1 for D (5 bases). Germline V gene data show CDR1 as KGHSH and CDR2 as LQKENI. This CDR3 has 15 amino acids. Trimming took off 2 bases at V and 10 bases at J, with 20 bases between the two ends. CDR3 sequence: CASSPEQGWVMGAFF. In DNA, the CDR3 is TGTGCCAGCTCACCAGAGCAGGGCTGGGTGATGGGAGCTTTCTTT.

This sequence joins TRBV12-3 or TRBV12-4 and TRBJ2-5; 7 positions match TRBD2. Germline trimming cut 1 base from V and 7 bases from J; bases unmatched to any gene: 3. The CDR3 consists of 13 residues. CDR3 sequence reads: CASSLGGEGTQYF. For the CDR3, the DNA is TGTGCCAGCAGTTTAGGGGGGGAGGGGACCCAGTACTTC.

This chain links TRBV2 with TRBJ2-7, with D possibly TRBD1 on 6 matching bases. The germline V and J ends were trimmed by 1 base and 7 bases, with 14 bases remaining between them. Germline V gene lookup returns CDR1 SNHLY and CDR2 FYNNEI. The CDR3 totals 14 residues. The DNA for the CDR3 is TGTGCCAGCAGTGAAGTGGGGGCCGCGGAGGAGCAGTACTTC. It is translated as CASSEVGAAEEQYF.

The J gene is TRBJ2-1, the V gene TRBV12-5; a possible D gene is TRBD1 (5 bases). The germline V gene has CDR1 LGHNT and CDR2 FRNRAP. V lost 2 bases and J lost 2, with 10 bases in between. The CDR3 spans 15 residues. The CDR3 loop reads CASGLWGGTYNEQFF. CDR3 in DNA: TGTGCTAGTGGTTTGTGGGGCGGTACCTACAATGAGCAGTTCTTC.

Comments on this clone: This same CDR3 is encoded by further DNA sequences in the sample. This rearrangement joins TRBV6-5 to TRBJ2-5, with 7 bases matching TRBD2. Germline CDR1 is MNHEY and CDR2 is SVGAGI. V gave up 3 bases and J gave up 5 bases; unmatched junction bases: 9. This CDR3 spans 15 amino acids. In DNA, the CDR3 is TGTGCCAGCAGTTATGGGGGGAGGGAGGGGGAGACCCAGTACTTC. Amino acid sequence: CASSYGGREGETQYF.

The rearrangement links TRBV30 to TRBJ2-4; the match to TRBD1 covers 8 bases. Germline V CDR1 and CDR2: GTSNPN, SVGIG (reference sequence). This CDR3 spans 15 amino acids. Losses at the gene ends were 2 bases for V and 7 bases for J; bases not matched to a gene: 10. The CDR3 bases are TGTGCCTGGAGTCCTGACCGGACAGGGCGCAACATTCAGTACTTC. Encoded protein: CAWSPDRTGRNIQYF.

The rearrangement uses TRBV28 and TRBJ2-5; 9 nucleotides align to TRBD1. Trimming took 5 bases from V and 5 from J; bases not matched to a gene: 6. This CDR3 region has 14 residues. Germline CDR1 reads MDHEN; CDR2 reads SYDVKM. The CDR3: CASSPGQGRETQYF. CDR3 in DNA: TGTGCCAGCAGTCCGGGACAGGGAAGGGAGACCCAGTACTTC. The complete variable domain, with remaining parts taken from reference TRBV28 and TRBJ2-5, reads DVKVTQSSRYLVKRTGEKVFLECVQDMDHENMFWYRQDPGLGLRLIYFSYDVKMKEKGDIPEGYSVSREKKERFSLILESASTNQTSMYLCASSPGQGRETQYFGPGTRLLVL.

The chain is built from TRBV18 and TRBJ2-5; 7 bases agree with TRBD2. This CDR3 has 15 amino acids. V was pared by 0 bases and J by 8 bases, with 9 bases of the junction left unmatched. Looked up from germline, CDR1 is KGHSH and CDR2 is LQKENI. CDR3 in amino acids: CASSPPTRGGSTQYF. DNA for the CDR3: TGTGCCAGCTCACCACCGACTCGCGGGGGTTCAACCCAGTACTTC.

Here the CDR3 reads CASSSSTSPAGELFF. The CDR3 DNA reads as TGCGCCAGCAGCTCAAGCACTAGCCCCGCCGGGGAGCTGTTTTTT. J is TRBJ2-2 and V is TRBV5-1, with TRBD2 as a possible D gene (6 bases). The CDR3 length is 15 residues. CDR1 is SGHRS, CDR2 YFSETQ, per germline. V lost 3 bases, J lost 6 bases, and 15 bases lay in between.

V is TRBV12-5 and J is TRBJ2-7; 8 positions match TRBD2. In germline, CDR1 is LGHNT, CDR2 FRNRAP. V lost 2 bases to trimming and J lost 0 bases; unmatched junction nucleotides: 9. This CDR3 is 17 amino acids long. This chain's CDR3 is CASGLSQLAASSYEQYF. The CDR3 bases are TGTGCTAGTGGTTTGTCTCAACTAGCGGCGAGCTCCTACGAGCAGTACTTC.

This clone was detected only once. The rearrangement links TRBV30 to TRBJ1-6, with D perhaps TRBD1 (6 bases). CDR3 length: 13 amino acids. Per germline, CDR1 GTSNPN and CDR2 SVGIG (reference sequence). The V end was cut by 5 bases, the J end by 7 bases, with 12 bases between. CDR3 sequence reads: CAWGGQANSPLHF. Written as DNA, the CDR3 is TGTGCCTGGGGGGGGCAGGCGAATTCACCCCTCCACTTT. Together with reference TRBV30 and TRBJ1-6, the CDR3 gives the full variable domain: SQTIHQWPATLVQPVGSPLSLECTVEGTSNPNLYWYRQAAGRGLQLLFYSVGIGQISSEVPQNLSASRPQDRQFILSSKKLLLSDSGFYLCAWGGQANSPLHFGNGTRLTVT.

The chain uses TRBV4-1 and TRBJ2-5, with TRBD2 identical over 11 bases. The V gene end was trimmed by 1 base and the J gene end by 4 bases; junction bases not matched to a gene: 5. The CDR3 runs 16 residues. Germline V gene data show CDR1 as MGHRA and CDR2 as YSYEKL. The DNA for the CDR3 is TGCGCCAGCAGCCAAGGGCTTCTAGCGGGAGGAGAGACCCAGTACTTC. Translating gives CASSQGLLAGGETQYF.

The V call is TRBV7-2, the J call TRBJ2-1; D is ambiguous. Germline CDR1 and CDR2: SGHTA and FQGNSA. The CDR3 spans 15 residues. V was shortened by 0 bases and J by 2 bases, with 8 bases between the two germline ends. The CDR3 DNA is TGTGCCAGCAGCTTAGCGGTGGGCGCCTACAATGAGCAGTTCTTC. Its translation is CASSLAVGAYNEQFF.

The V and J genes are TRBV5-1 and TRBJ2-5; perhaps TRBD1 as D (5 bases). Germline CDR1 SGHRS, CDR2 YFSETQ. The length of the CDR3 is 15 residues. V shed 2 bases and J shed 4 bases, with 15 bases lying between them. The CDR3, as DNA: TGCGCCAGCAGCTTAGCCGGGCAGGGCCGAGAGACCCAGTACTTC. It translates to CASSLAGQGRETQYF. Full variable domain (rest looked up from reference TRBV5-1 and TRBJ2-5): KAGVTQTPRYLIKTRGQQVTLSCSPISGHRSVSWYQQTPGQGLQFLFEYFSETQRNKGNFPGRFSGRQFSNSRSEMNVSTLELGDSALYLCASSLAGQGRETQYFGPGTRLLVL.

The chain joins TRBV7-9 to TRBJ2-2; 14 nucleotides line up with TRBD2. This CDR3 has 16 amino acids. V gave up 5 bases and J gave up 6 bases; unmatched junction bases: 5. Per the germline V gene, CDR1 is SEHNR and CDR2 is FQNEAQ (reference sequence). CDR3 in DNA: TGTGCCAGCAGCACCCGACTAGCGGGAGGGCCCGGGGAGCTGTTTTTT. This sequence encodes CASSTRLAGGPGELFF.

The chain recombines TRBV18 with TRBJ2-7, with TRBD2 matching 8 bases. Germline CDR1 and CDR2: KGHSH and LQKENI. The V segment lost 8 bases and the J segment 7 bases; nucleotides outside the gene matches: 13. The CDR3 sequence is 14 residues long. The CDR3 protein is CASGTRGLAGEQYF. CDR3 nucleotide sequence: TGTGCCAGCGGAACGCGGGGTCTAGCGGGTGAGCAGTACTTC.

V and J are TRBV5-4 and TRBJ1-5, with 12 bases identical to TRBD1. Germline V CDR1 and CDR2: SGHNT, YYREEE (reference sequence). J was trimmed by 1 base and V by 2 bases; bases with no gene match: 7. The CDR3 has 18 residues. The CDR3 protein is CASSFGTGGVWSNQPQHF. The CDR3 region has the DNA TGTGCCAGCAGCTTTGGGACAGGGGGCGTCTGGAGCAATCAGCCCCAGCATTTT.

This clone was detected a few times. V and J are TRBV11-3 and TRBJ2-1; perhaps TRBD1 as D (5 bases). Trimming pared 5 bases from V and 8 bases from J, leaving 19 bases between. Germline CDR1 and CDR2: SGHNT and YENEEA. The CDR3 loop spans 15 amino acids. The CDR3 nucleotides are TGTGCCAGCAGCCTCAGGGAACCAGGTATAGATGAGCAGTTCTTC. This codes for CASSLREPGIDEQFF. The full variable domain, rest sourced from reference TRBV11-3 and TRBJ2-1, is EAGVVQSPRYKIIEKKQPVAFWCNPISGHNTLYWYLQNLGQGPELLIRYENEEAVDDSQLPKDRFSAERLKGVDSTLKIQPAELGDSAVYLCASSLREPGIDEQFFGPGTRLTVL.

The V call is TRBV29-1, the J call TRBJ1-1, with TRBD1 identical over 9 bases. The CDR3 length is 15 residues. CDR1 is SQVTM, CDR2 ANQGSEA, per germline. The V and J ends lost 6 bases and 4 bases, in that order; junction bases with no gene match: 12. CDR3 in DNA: TGCAGCGTGGGGTGGACAGGGGTCGGTAGCACTGAAGCTTTCTTT. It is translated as CSVGWTGVGSTEAFF.